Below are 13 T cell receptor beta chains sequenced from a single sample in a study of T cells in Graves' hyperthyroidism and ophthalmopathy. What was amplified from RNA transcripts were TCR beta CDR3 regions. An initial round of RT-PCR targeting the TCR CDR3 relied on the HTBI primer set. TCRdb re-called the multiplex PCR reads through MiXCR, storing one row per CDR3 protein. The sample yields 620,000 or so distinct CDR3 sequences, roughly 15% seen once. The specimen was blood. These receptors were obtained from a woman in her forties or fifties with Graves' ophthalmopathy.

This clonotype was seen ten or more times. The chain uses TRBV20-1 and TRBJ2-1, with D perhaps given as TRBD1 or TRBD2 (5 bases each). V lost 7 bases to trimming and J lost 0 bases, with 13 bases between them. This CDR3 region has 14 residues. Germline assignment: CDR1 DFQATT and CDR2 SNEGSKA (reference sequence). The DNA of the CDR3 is TGCAGTGTGGGACGGACGAGCTCCTACAATGAGCAGTTCTTC. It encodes CSVGRTSSYNEQFF.

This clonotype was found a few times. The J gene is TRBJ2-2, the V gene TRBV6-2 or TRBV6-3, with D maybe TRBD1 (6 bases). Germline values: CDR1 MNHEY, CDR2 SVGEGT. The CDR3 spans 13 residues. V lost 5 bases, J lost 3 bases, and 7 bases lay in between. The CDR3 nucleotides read TGTGCCAGCAGTCACAGGGACACCGGGGAGCTGTTTTTT. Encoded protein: CASSHRDTGELFF.

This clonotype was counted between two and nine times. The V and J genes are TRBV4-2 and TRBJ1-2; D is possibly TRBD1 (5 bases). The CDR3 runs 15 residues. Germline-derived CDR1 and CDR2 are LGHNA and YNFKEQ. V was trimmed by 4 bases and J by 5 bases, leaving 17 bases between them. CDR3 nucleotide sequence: TGTGCCAGCAGCCCACCCGGCCAGGGTTCTTATGGCTACACCTTC. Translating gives CASSPPGQGSYGYTF.

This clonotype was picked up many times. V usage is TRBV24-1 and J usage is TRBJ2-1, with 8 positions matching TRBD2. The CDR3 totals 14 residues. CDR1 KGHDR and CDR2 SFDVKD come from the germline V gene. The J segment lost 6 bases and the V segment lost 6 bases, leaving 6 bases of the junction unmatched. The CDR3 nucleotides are TGTGCCACCAGTATAGCGGGAAGACGCAATGAGCAGTTCTTC. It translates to CATSIAGRRNEQFF.

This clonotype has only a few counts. The CDR3 loop is CASSLGTGTGPFF. The CDR3 bases are TGTGCCAGCAGCTTAGGGACCGGGACAGGGCCGTTCTTC. V and J are TRBV7-9 and TRBJ2-1; TRBD1 matches at 9 bases. The V gene end was trimmed by 1 base and the J gene end by 15 bases; junction bases not matched to a gene: 7. Germline V gene lookup returns CDR1 SEHNR and CDR2 FQNEAQ (reference sequence). The CDR3 consists of 13 residues. The full variable domain, its missing parts supplied by reference TRBV7-9 and TRBJ2-1, is DTGVSQNPRHKITKRGQNVTFRCDPISEHNRLYWYRQTLGQGPEFLTYFQNEAQLEKSRLLSDRFSAERPKGSFSTLEIQRTEQGDSAMYLCASSLGTGTGPFFGPGTRLTVL.

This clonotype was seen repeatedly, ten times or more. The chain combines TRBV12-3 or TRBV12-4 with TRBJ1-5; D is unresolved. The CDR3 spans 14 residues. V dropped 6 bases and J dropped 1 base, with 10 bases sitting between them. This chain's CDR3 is CASSHGRSNQPQHF. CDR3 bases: TGTGCCAGCAGCCACGGACGGAGCAATCAGCCCCAGCATTTT.

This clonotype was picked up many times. The CDR3 DNA reads as TGTGCCAGCAGGAACAGGGGAGAGACTGAAGCTTTCTTT. It is translated as CASRNRGETEAFF. This chain links TRBV12-3 or TRBV12-4 with TRBJ1-1, with 7 bases aligning to TRBD1. The CDR3 runs 13 residues. V gave up 6 bases and J gave up 5 bases; unmatched junction bases: 6.

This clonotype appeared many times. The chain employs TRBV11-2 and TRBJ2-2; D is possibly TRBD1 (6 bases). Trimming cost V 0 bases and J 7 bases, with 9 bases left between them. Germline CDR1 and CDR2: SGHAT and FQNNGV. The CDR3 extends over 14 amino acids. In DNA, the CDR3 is TGTGCCAGCAGCTTAGATCAGGGGCACGGGGAGCTGTTTTTT. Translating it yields CASSLDQGHGELFF.

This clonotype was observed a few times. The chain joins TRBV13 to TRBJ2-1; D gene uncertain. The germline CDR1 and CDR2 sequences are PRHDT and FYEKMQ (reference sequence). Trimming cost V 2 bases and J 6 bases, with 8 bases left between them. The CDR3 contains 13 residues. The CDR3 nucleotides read TGTGCCAGCAGCTTAAGCGTCCGCAATGAGCAGTTCTTC. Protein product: CASSLSVRNEQFF.

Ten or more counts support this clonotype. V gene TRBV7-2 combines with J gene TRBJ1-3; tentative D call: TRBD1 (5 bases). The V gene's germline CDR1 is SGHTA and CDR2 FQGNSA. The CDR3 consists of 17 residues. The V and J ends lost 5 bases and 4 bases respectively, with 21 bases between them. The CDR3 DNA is TGTGCCAGCAGCGCCCGGGACGGAAGATTGATGGGAAACACCATATATTTT. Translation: CASSARDGRLMGNTIYF.

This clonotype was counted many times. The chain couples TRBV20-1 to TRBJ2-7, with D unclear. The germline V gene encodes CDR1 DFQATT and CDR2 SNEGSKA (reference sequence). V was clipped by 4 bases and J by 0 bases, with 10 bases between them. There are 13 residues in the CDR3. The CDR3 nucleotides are TGCAGTGCTACGGGCCTCAGCTCCTACGAGCAGTACTTC. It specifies CSATGLSSYEQYF.

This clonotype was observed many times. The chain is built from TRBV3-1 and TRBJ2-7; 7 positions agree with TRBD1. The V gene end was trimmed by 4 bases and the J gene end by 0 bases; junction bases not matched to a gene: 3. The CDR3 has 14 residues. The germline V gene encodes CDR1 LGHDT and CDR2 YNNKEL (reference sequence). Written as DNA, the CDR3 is TGTGCCAGCAGCCTACAGGGGAGCTCCTACGAGCAGTACTTC. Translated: CASSLQGSSYEQYF.

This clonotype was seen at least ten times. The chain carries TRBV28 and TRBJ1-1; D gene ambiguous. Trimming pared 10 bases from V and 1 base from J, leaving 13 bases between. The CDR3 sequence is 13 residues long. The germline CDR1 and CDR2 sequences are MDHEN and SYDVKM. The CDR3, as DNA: TGTGCCACCCACCACCGGGGGAACACTGAAGCTTTCTTT. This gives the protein CATHHRGNTEAFF.